Sequencing of this T cell receptor (beta chain) was carried out in a study of monozygotic twins with inflammatory bowel disease (dated by TCRdb to between 2018 and 2021). For context, the study as a whole: A total of 28 monozygotic twin pairs were included in the full study, comprising nine German pairs (four IBD-concordant, five IBD-discordant) and 19 IBD-discordant Danish pairs. The search for disease-associated traits relied mainly on comparing, within discordant pairs, IBD patients with their genetically identical healthy co-twins. Each individual had, on average, about 151 000 unique TCRalpha sequences and 181 000 unique TCRbeta sequences available for analysis.

The CDR3 has 13 amino acids, counting the end cysteine and phenylalanine. The record lacks a DNA sequence. CDR1 and CDR2 (LGHDT, YNNKEL) derive from the germline V gene (reference sequence). For this clonotype: Its binding antigen is unknown.

From each donor, a roughly 2.6 ml peripheral blood sample was collected into PAXgene tubes and stored at -80 degrees C. Total RNA was isolated from whole blood with the PAXgene blood miRNA kit on an automated QIAcube, without T cell sorting. Peripheral blood from monozygotic twin pairs concordant or discordant for inflammatory bowel disease was subjected to deep TCRalpha and TCRbeta repertoire profiling with unique molecular barcoding. Smoking habits were recorded for all twin pairs, with individuals classified as current, former or never smokers. Libraries came from 5' RACE. For each TCR library, 3,500 to 4,000 ng of total RNA was used. For each sample, cDNA synthesis with SMARTScribe reverse transcriptase was split into eight separate reactions. Unique molecular identifiers containing a 6-nucleotide sample barcode were introduced through template switching during cDNA synthesis. Amplification of TCRalpha and TCRbeta cDNA involved two nested PCRs of roughly 17 and 9 cycles, and each PCR was followed by bead purification. Before amplification, the cDNA was treated with uracil DNA-glycosylase and purified using the QIAquick PCR purification kit. The second PCR added Illumina TruSeq-compatible adapters along with sample-specific barcodes. Library quality and concentration were checked on TapeStation and Qubit, and libraries were pooled at roughly 5 ng each. Sequencing of pooled libraries was carried out on an Illumina HiSeq2500 single-index Rapid Run using 2 x 100 bp reads and custom sequencing primers. The original methods were these. MiGEC version 1.2.6 was used for UMI-based consensus assembly, which corrected PCR and sequencing errors. MiXCR version 2.1.1 handled V(D)J alignment, clonotype assembly and CDR3 extraction. Gene usage, clonotype sharing and MAIT/NKT TCR abundance were normalised by analysing the top 1000, 10 000 and 20 000 clonotypes per sample. After downsampling to 27 000 UMIs, diversity was calculated as the inverse Simpson index using the vegan R package. Paired Mann-Whitney U tests on discordant twin pairs were used, with Benjamini-Hochberg multiple-testing correction. After the reads were reprocessed by TCRdb, one entry was made per CDR3 protein sequence, with no DNA. The V and J calls shown here were made by TCRdb, not taken from the authors' results. The sample table records about 85,000 distinct CDR3 sequences. About 8% of the sample belongs to the ten largest clones.

The full study reports these points: Concordant and discordant twins showed no difference in repertoire similarity, possibly because of limited statistical power. Differing immunosuppressive treatments among patients may have added background noise and inter-individual variability to the repertoires. Different T cell subtypes could not be distinguished in the analysis. Compared with healthy twins, IBD patients shared fewer clonotypes with other individuals, and the difference was most pronounced in patients with signs of disease activity. The results gave no support for a single strong signal or clonotype linked to IBD. IBD patients had lower TCRbeta repertoire diversity, measured by the inverse Simpson index, than their healthy co-twins.

The V and J genes are TRBV3-1 and TRBJ1-6. This sequence was found in a human donor with ulcerative colitis or Crohn's disease, or a healthy co-twin of an affected twin (not recorded which). Sequencing input: blood. The CDR3 corresponds to CASSGQYNSPLHF.